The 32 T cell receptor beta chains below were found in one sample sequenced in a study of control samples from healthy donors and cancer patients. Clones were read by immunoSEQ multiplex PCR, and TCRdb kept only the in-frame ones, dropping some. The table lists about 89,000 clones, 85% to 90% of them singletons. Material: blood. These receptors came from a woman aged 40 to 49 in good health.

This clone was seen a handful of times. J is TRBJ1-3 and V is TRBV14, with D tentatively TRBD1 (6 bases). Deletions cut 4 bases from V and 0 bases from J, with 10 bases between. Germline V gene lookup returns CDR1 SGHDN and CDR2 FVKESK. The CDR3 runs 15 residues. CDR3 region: CASSRGPLSGNTIYF. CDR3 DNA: TGTGCCAGCAGCCGGGGGCCTCTCTCTGGAAACACCATATATTTT.

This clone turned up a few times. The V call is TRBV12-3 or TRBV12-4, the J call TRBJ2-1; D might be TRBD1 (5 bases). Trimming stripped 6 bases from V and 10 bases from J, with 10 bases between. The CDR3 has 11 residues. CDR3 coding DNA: TGTGCCAGCAGGTTGACAGAGGAGCAGTTCTTC. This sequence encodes CASRLTEEQFF.

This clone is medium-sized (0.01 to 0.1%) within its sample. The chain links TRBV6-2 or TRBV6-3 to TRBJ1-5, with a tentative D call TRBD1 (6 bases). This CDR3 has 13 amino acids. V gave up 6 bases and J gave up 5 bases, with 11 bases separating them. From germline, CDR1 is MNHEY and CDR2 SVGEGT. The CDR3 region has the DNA TGTGCCAGCAGCGGCGGACAGTATCAGCCCCAGCATTTT. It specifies CASSGGQYQPQHF.

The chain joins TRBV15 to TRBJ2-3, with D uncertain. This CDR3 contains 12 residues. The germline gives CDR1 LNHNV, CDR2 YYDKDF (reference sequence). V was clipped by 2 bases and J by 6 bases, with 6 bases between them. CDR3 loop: CATSRSGDTQYF. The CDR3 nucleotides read TGTGCCACCAGCAGATCGGGCGATACGCAGTATTTT.

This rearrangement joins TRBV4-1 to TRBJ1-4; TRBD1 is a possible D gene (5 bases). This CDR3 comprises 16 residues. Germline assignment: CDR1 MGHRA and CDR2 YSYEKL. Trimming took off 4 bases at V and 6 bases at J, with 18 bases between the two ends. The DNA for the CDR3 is TGCGCCAGCAGCCGCGGATGGGGGGTACGCGATGAAAAACTGTTTTTT. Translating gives CASSRGWGVRDEKLFF.

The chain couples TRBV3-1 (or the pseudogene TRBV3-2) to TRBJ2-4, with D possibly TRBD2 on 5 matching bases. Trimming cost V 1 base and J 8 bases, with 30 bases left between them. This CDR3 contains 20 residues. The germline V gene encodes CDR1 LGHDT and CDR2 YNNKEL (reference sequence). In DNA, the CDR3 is TGTGCCAGCAGCCAAGGTAGTAGAGCGGACTTCGCCCTTCGTCAATACATTCAGTACTTC. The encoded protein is CASSQGSRADFALRQYIQYF.

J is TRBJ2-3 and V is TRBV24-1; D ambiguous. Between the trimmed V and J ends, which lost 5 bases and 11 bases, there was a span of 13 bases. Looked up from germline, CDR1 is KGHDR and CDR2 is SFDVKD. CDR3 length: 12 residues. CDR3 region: CATSGPDAVQYF. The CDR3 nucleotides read TGTGCCACCAGTGGGCCCGATGCGGTGCAGTATTTT.

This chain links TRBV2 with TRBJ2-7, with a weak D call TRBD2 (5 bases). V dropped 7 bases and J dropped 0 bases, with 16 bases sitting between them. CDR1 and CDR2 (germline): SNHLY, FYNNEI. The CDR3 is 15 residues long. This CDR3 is CASTDGLVSSYEQYF. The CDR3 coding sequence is TGTGCCAGCACCGACGGACTGGTTAGCTCCTACGAGCAGTACTTC.

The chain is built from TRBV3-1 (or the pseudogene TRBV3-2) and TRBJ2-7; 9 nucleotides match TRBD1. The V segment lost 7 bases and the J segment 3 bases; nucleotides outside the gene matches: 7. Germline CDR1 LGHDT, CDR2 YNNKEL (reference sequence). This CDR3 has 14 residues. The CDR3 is CASTPRTGDYEQYF. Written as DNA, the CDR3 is TGTGCCAGCACGCCGAGGACAGGGGACTACGAGCAGTACTTC.

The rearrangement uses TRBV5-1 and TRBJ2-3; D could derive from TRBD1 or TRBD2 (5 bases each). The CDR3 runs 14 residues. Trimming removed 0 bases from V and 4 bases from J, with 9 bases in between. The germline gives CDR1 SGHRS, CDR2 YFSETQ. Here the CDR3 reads CASSLVGTADTQYF. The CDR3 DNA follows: TGCGCCAGCAGCTTGGTCGGGACCGCAGATACGCAGTATTTT.

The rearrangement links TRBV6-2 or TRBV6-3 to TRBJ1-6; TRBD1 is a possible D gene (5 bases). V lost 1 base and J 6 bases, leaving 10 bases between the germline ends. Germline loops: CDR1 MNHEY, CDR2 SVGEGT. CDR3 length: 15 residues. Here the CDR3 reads CASSYFREANSPLHF. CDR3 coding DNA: TGTGCCAGCAGTTACTTCAGGGAAGCTAATTCACCCCTCCACTTT.

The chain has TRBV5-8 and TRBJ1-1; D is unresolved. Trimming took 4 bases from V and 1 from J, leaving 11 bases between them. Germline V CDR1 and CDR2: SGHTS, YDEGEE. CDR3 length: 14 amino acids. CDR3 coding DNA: TGTGCCAGCAGCCCTCGGCGGGGGAACACTGAAGCTTTCTTT. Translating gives CASSPRRGNTEAFF.

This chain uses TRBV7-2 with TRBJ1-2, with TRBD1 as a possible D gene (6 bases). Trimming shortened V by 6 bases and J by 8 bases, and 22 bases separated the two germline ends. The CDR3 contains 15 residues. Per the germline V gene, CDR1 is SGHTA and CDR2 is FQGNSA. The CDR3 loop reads CASRTGTSPFLGYTF. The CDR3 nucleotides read TGTGCCAGCAGGACCGGGACATCCCCATTTCTGGGCTACACCTTC.

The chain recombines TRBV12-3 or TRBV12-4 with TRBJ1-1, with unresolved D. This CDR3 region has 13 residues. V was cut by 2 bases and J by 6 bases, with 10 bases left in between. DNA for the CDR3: TGTGCCAGCAGTTTAAACTTCAGGTCTGAAGCTTTCTTT. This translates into CASSLNFRSEAFF.

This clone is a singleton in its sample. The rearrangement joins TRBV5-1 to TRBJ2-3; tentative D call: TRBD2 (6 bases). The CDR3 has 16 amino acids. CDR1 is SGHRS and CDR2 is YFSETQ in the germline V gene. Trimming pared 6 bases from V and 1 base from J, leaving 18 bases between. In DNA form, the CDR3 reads TGCGCCAGCACCCTTTTAGGCGGGGCGGGCACAGATACGCAGTATTTT. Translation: CASTLLGGAGTDTQYF.

CDR3 DNA: TGCGCCAGCAGCTCCCTGGGGGGACGTAGCTCTGGGGCCAACGTCCTGACTTTC. The encoded protein is CASSSLGGRSSGANVLTF. The rearrangement joins TRBV5-1 to TRBJ2-6, with D perhaps TRBD2 (6 bases). Germline loops: CDR1 SGHRS, CDR2 YFSETQ. The CDR3 totals 18 residues. Trimming pared 3 bases from V and 0 bases from J, leaving 16 bases between.

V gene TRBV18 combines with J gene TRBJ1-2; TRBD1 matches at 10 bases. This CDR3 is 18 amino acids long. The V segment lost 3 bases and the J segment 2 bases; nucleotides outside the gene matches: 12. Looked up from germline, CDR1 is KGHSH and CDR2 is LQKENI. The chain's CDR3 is CASSPPDVGQGPNYGYTF. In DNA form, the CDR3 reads TGTGCCAGCTCACCCCCTGATGTGGGACAGGGGCCGAACTATGGCTACACCTTC.

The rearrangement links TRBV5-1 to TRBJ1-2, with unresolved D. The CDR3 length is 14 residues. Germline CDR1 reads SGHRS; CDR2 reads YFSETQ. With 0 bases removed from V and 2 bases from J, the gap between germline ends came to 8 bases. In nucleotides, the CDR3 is TGCGCCAGCAGCTTGGACAGCTTAAACTATGGCTACACCTTC. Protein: CASSLDSLNYGYTF.

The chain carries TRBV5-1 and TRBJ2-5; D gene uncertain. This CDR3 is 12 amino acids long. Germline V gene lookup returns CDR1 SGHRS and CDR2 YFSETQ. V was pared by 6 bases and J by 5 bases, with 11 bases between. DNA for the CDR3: TGCGCCAGCAACAAAGAACGGGAGACCCAGTACTTC. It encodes CASNKERETQYF.

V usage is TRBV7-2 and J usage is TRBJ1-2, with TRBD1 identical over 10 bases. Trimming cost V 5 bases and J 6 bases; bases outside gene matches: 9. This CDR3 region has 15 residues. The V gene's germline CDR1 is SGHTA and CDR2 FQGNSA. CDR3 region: CASSISGTGVHGYTF. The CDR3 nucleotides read TGTGCCAGCAGCATTTCCGGGACAGGGGTACATGGCTACACCTTC.

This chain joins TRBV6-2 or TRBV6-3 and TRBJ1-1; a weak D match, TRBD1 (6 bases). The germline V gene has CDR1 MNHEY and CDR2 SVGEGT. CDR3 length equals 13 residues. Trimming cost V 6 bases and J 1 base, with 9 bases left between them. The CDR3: CASSQTGNTEAFF. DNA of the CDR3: TGTGCCAGCAGCCAGACAGGGAACACTGAAGCTTTCTTT.

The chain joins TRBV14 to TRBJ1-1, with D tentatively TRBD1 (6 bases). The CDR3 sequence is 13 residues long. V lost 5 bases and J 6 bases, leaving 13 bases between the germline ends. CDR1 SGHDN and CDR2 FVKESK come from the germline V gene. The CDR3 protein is CASSFGGGPEAFF. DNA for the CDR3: TGTGCCAGCAGCTTCGGAGGGGGACCTGAAGCTTTCTTT.

The chain's CDR3 is CASSLGQGSQYF. The CDR3 DNA is TGTGCCAGCTCCCTCGGACAGGGGTCGCAGTATTTT. The chain is built from TRBV18 and TRBJ2-3, with 9 bases fitting TRBD1. CDR3 size: 12 residues. V trimming: 6 bases; J trimming: 10 bases; junction bases outside the gene matches: 5. Germline values: CDR1 KGHSH, CDR2 LQKENI.

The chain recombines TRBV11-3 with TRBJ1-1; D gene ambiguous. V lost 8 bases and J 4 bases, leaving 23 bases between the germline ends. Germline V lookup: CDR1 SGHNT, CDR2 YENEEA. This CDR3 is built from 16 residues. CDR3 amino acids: CASQSPVGRPGTEAFF. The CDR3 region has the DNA TGTGCCAGCCAATCCCCCGTTGGACGTCCAGGCACTGAAGCTTTCTTT.

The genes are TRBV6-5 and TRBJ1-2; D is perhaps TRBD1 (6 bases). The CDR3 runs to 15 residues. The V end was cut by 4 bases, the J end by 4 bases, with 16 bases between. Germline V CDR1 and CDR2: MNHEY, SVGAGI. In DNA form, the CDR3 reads TGTGCCAGCAGTTTCCGGACAGCCAGCATCTATGGCTACACCTTC. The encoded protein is CASSFRTASIYGYTF.

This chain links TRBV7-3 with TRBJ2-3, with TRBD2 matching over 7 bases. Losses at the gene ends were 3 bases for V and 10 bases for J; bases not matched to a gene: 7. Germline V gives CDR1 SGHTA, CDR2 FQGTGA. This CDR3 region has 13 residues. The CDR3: CASSFNAGGAQYF. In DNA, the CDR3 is TGTGCCAGCAGCTTCAACGCTGGGGGGGCGCAGTATTTT.

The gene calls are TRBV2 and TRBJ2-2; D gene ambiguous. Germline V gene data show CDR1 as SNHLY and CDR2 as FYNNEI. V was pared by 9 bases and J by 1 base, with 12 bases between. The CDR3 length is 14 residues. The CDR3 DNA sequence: TGTGCCAGTTCTCGCGAGAGGAACACCGGGGAGCTGTTTTTT. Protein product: CASSRERNTGELFF.

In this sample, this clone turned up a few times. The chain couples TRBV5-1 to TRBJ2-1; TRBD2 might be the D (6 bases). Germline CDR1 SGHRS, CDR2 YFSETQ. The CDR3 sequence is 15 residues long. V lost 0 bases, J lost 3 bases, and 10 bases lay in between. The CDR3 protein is CASSLAGDHYNEQFF. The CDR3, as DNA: TGCGCCAGCAGCTTGGCGGGGGACCACTACAATGAGCAGTTCTTC. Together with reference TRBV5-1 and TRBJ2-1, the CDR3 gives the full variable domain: KAGVTQTPRYLIKTRGQQVTLSCSPISGHRSVSWYQQTPGQGLQFLFEYFSETQRNKGNFPGRFSGRQFSNSRSEMNVSTLELGDSALYLCASSLAGDHYNEQFFGPGTRLTVL.

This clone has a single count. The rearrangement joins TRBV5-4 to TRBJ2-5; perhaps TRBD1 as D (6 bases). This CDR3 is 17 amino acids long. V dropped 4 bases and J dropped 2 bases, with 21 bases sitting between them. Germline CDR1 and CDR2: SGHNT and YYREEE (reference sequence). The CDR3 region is CASSADRQSAIQETQYF. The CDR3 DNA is TGTGCCAGCAGCGCGGACAGACAAAGTGCAATACAAGAGACCCAGTACTTC.

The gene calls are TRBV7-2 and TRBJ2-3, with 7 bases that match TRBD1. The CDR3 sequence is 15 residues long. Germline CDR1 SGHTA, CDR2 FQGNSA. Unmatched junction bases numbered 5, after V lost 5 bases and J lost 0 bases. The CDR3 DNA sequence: TGTGCCAGCAGCCCCAGGGGGTTTAGCACAGATACGCAGTATTTT. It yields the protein CASSPRGFSTDTQYF.

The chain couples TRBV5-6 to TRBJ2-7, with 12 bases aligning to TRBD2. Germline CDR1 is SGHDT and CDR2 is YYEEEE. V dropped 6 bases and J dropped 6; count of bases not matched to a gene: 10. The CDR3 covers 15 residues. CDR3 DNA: TGTGCCAGCACCAAAGGACTAGCGGGGCTCAGCGAGCAGTACTTC. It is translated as CASTKGLAGLSEQYF.

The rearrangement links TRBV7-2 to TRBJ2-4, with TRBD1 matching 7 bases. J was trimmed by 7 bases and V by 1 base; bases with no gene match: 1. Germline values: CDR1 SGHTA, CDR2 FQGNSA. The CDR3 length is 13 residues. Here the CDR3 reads CASSLGQGNIQYF. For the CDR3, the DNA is TGTGCCAGCAGCTTAGGACAGGGCAACATTCAGTACTTC.